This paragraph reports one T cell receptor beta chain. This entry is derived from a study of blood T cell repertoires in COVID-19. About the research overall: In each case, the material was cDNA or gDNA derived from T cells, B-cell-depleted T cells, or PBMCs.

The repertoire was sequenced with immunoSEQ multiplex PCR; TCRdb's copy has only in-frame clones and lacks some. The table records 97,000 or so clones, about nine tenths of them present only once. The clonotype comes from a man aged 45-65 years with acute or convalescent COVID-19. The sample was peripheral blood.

The CDR3 is CASSRTGQGNYGYTF. The CDR3 bases are TGTGCCAGCAGCCGGACGGGACAGGGGAACTATGGCTACACCTTC. The gene calls are TRBV4-2 and TRBJ1-2, with 10 bases lining up with TRBD1. The V segment lost 4 bases and the J segment 2 bases; nucleotides outside the gene matches: 4. The germline V gene has CDR1 LGHNA and CDR2 YNFKEQ. The CDR3 contains 15 residues.